This T cell receptor beta chain originates from a study of T cell repertoires in cytomegalovirus infection. Study-level information: From public TCR beta signatures came an indication of both CMV infection and matching HLA type.

In its sample, this clonotype was seen many times. Its antigen is undetermined. Findings of the study overall: Predominance within the ex vivo response was attributable to HLA-C-restricted CMV-specific TCR beta clonotypes. Public TCR beta family frequency separated CMV-and-HLA carriers, including in an independent cohort.

TCRdb redid the calling of the reads with MiXCR, one entry per CDR3 protein. The sample consists of 300,000 to 400,000 distinct CDR3 sequences, approximately 18% of them appearing once. V lost 5 bases to trimming and J lost 2 bases, with 14 bases between them. CDR1 is SGHVS and CDR2 is FNYEAQ in the germline V gene. The CDR3 runs 15 residues. This TCR came from a human donor in good health (CMV status not recorded). Some clones in this sample may be carry-over from other donors' samples. This sequence joins TRBV7-6 and TRBJ2-3; the D is unclear. The sequencing input was PBMCs. The CDR3: CASSRSRPTTDTQYF. The CDR3 bases are TGTGCCAGCAGCCGTTCGCGTCCTACCACAGATACGCAGTATTTT.